This record looks at one T cell receptor beta chain sequence and its context. Its target is not known. The data derive from a study of cytomegalovirus exposure and HLA in healthy donors. Trimming shortened V by 1 base and J by 4 bases, and 14 bases separated the two germline ends. The germline V gene encodes CDR1 SGHKS and CDR2 YYEKEE (reference sequence). This CDR3 region has 15 residues. The primer mix had 60 Vbeta and 13 Jbeta primers. Sequencing used immunoSEQ multiplex PCR; TCRdb keeps in-frame clones, though not all of them. The data show 150,000 to 200,000 clones, under 80% seen once. Study results and limitations: The study listed roughly 160 cytomegalovirus-associated TCR beta chains. Immune exposure information available was restricted to CMV serostatus. In an earlier analysis, most TCR beta V segments were productive about 87% or about 30% of the time.

Sequenced material: PBMCs. The gene calls are TRBV5-5 and TRBJ1-2; a weak D match, TRBD1 (6 bases). This TCR derives from a female donor in good health and CMV-seronegative. CDR3 residues: CASSLPPGEPYGYTF. The DNA for the CDR3 is TGTGCCAGCAGCTTGCCCCCAGGGGAACCCTATGGCTACACCTTC.